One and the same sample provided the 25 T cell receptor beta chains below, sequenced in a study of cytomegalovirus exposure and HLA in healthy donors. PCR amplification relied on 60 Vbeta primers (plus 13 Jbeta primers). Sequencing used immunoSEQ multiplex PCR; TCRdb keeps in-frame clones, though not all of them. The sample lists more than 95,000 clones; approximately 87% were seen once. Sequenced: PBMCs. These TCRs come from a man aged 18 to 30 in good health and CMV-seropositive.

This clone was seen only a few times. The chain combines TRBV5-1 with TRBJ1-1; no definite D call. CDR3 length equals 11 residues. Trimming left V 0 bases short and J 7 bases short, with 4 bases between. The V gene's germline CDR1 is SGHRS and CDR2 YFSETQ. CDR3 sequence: CASSLAGEAFF. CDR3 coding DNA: TGCGCCAGCAGCTTGGCCGGTGAAGCTTTCTTT.

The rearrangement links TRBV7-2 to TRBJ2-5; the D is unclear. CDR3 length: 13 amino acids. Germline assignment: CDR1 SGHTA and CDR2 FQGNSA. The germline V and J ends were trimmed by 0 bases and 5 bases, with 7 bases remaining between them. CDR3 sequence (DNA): TGTGCCAGCAGCTTAGCTTTCGGGGAGACCCAGTACTTC. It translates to CASSLAFGETQYF.

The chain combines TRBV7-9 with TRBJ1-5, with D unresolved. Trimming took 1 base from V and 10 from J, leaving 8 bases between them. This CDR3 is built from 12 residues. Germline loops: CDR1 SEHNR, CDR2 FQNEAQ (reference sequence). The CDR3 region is CASSLGGKPQHF. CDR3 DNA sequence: TGTGCCAGCAGCTTAGGCGGCAAACCCCAGCATTTT.

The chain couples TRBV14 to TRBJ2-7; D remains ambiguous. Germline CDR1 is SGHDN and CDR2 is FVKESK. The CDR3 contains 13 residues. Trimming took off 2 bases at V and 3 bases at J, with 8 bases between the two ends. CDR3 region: CASSQFGDYEQYF. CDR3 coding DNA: TGTGCCAGCAGCCAATTCGGAGACTACGAGCAGTACTTC.

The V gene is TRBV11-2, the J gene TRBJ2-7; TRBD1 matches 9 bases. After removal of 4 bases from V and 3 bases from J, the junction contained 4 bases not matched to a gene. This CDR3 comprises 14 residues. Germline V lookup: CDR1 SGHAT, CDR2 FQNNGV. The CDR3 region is CASSSGQGNYEQYF. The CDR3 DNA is TGTGCCAGCAGCTCGGGACAGGGAAACTACGAGCAGTACTTC.

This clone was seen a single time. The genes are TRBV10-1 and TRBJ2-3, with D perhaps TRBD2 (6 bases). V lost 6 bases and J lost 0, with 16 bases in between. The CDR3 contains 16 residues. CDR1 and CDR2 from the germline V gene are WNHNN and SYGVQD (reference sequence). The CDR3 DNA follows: TGCGCCAGCAGCCCCGGGGACTTCTTTAGCACAGATACGCAGTATTTT. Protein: CASSPGDFFSTDTQYF.

This CDR3 reads CASSEQGASSYEQYF. Written as DNA, the CDR3 is TGTGCCAGCAGTGAACAGGGGGCGAGCTCCTACGAGCAGTACTTC. The chain uses TRBV6-1 and TRBJ2-5, with 8 positions matching TRBD1. The tail of the sequence fits TRBJ2-7 better, so the J call may be wrong. This CDR3 region has 15 residues. Germline V gene data show CDR1 as MNHNS and CDR2 as SASEGT.

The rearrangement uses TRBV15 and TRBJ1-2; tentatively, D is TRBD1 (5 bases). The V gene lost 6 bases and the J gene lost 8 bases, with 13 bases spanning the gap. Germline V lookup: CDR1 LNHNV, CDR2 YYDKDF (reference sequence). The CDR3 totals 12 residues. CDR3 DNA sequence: TGTGCCACCAGGGGGGGGACGGAAGGCTACACCTTC. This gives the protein CATRGGTEGYTF.

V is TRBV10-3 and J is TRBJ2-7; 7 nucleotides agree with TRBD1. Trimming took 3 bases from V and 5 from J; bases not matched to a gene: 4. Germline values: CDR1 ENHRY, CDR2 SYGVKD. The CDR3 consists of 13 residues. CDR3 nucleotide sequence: TGTGCCATCAGTGATCGACAGGGAGACGAGCAGTACTTC. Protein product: CAISDRQGDEQYF.

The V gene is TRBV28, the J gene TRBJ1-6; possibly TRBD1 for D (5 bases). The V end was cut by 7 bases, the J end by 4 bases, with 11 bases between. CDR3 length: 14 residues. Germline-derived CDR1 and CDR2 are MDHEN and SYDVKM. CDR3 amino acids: CASTGHGYNSPLHF. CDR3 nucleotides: TGTGCCAGCACAGGGCACGGGTATAATTCACCCCTCCACTTT.

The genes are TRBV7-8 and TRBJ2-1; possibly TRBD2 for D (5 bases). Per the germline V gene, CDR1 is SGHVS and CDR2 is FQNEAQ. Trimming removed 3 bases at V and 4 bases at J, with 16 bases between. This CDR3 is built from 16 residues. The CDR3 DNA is TGTGCCAGCAGCTTTTTCTCGGGGATCTTGTACAATGAGCAGTTCTTC. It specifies CASSFFSGILYNEQFF.

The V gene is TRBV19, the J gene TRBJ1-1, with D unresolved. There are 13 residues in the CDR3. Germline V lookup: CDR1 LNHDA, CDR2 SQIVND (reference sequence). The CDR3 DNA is TGTGCTTCGGGTAGCGGACTGAACACTGAAGCTTTCTTT. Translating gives CASGSGLNTEAFF. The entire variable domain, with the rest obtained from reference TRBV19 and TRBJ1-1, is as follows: DGGITQSPKYLFRKEGQNVTLSCEQNLNHDAMYWYRQDPGQGLRLIYYSQIVNDFQKGDIAEGYSVSREKKESFPLTVTSAQKNPTAFYLCASGSGLNTEAFFGQGTRLTVV.

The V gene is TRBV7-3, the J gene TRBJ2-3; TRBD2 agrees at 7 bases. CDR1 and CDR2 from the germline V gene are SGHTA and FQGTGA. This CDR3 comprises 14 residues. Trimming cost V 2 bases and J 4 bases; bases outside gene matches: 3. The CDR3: CASSLQGGADTQYF. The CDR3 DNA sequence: TGTGCCAGCAGCTTACAGGGAGGGGCAGATACGCAGTATTTT.

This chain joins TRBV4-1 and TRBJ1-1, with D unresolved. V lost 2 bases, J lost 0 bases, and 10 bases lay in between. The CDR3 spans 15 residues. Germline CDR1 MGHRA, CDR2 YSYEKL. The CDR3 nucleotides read TGCGCCAGCAGCCAAAACAGCCAAATGAACACTGAAGCTTTCTTT. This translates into CASSQNSQMNTEAFF.

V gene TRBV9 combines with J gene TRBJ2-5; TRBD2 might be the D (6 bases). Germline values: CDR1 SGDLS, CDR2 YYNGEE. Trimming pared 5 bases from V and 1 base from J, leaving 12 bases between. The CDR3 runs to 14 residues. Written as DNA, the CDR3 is TGTGCCAGCAGTTATGGCGGGGCCCAAGAGACCCAGTACTTC. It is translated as CASSYGGAQETQYF.

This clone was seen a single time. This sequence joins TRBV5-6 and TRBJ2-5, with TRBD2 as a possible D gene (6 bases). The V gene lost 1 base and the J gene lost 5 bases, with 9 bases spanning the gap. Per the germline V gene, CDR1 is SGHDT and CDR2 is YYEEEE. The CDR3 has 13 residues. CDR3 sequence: CASSLMLAETQYF. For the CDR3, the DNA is TGTGCCAGCAGCTTGATGCTAGCGGAGACCCAGTACTTC.

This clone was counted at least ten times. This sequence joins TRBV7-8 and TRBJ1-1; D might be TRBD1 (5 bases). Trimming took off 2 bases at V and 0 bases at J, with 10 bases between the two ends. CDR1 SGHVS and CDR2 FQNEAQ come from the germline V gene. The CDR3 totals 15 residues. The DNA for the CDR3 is TGTGCCAGCAGCTTATGGGAGGGGATGAACACTGAAGCTTTCTTT. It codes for CASSLWEGMNTEAFF.

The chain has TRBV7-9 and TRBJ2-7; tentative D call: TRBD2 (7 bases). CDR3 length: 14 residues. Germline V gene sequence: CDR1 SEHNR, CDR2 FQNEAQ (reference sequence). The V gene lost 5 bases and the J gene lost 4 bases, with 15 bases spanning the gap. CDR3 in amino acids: CASSPSGGPYEQYF. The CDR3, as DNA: TGTGCCAGCAGCCCCTCCGGGGGGCCATACGAGCAGTACTTC.

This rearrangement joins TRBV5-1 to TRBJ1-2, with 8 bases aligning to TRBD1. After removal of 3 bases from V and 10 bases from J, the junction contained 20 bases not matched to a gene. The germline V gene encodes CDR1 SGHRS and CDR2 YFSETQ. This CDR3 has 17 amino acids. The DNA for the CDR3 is TGCGCCAGCAGCTCCACGGGAGTCAGGGGGCTATTCGTGGACTACACCTTC. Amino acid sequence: CASSSTGVRGLFVDYTF. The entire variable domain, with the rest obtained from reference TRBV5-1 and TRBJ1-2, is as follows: KAGVTQTPRYLIKTRGQQVTLSCSPISGHRSVSWYQQTPGQGLQFLFEYFSETQRNKGNFPGRFSGRQFSNSRSEMNVSTLELGDSALYLCASSSTGVRGLFVDYTFGSGTRLTVV.

For the CDR3, the DNA is TGCGCCAGCAGCCAAGGGGCAGGGGGCTACACTGAAGCTTTCTTT. Its translation is CASSQGAGGYTEAFF. This chain joins TRBV4-1 and TRBJ1-1, with 8 bases that match TRBD1. CDR3 length: 15 amino acids. From germline, CDR1 is MGHRA and CDR2 YSYEKL. Trimming cost V 1 base and J 3 bases; bases outside gene matches: 4.

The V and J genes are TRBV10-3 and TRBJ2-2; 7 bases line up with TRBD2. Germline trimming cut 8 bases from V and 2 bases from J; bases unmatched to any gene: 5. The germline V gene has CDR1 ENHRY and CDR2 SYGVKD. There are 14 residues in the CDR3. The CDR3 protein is CAIGEGRNTGELFF. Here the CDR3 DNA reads TGTGCCATCGGGGAGGGAAGAAACACCGGGGAGCTGTTTTTT.

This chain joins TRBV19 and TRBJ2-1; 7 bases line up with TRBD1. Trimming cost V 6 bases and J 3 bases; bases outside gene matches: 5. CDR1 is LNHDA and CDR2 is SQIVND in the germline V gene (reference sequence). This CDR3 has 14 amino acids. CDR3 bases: TGTGCCAGTAGATTAGGGGGCGTCTACAATGAGCAGTTCTTC. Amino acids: CASRLGGVYNEQFF.

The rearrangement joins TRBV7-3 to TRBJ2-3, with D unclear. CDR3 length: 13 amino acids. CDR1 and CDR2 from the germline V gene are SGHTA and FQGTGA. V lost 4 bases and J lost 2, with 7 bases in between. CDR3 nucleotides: TGTGCCAGCAGCTACGACAACACAGATACGCAGTATTTT. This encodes CASSYDNTDTQYF.

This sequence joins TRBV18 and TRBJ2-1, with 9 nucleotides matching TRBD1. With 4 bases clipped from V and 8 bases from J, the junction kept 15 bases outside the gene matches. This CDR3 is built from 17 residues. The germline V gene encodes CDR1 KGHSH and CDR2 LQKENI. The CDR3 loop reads CASSLIAPGQGIHEQFF. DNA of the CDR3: TGTGCCAGCTCACTGATTGCCCCGGGACAGGGTATCCATGAGCAGTTCTTC.

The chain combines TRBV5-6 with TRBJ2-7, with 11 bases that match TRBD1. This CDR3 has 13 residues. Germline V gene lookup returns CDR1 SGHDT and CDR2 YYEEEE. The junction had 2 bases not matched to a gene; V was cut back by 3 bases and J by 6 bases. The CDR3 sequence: CASSSGTGGEQYF. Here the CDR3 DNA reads TGTGCCAGCAGCTCCGGGACAGGGGGCGAGCAGTACTTC.